This TCR beta chain came from a study of blood T cell repertoires in COVID-19. Study-level information: The United States, Italy and Spain provided the acute and convalescent COVID-19 samples. Sample material is recorded as cDNA or gDNA derived from T cells, B-cell-depleted T cells, or PBMCs.

Germline lookup yields CDR1 LGHNA and CDR2 YSLEER. Between the trimmed V and J ends, which lost 0 bases and 3 bases, there was a span of 26 bases. The CDR3 is 21 residues long. The authors' processing: How many nucleated cells were present was estimated from reference gene primer amplification. The repertoire was sequenced with immunoSEQ multiplex PCR; TCRdb's copy has only in-frame clones and lacks some. The DNA was the basis for D and trimming; V, J and clone size are from that table. The sample has about 180,000 clones; about four fifths are singletons. This receptor was obtained from a man in his 70s with active or convalescent COVID-19. Sequencing was carried out using peripheral blood. The rearrangement uses TRBV4-3 and TRBJ2-2; D may be TRBD2 (7 bases). The CDR3 protein is CASSQDLGRGLSCPHTGELFF. The CDR3 DNA sequence: TGCGCCAGCAGCCAAGATCTGGGGAGGGGGTTGTCCTGTCCTCACACCGGGGAGCTGTTTTTT.